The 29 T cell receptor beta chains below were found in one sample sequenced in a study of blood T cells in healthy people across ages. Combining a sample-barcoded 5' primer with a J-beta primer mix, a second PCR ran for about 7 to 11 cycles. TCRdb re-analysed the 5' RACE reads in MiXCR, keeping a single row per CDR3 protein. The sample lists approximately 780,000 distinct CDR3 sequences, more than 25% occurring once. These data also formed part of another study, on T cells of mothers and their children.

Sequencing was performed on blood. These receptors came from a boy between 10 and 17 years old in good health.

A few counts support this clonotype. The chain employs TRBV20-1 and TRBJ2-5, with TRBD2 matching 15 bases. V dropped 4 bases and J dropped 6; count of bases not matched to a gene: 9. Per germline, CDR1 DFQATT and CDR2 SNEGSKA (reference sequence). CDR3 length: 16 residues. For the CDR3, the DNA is TGCAGTGCTACTTCTCGGACTAGCGGGGGGGGGAAGACCCAGTACTTC. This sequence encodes CSATSRTSGGGKTQYF.

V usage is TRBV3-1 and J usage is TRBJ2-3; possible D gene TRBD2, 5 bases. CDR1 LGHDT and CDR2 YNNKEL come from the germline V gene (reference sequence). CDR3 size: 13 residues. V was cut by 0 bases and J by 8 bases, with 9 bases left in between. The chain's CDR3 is CASSQEPAGTQYF. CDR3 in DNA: TGTGCCAGCAGCCAAGAGCCGGCGGGTACGCAGTATTTT.

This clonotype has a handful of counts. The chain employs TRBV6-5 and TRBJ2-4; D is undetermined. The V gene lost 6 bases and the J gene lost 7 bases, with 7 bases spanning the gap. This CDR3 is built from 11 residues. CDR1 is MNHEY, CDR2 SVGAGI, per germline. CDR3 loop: CASSKANIQYF. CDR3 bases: TGTGCCAGCAGCAAGGCCAACATTCAGTACTTC.

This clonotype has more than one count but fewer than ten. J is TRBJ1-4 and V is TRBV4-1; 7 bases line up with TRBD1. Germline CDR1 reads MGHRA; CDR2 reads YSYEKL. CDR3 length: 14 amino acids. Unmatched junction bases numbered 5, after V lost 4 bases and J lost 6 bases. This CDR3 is CASSRLTGYEKLFF. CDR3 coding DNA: TGCGCCAGCAGCCGCTTGACAGGGTATGAAAAACTGTTTTTT.

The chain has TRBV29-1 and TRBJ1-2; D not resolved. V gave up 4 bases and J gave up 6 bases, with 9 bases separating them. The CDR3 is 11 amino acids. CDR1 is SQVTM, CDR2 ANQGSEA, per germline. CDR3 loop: CSVGENDGYTF. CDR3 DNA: TGCAGCGTTGGGGAGAATGATGGCTACACCTTC.

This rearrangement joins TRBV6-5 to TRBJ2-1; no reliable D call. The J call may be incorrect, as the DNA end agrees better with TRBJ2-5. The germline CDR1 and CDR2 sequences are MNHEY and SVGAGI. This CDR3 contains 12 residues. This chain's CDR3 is CASTSGWETQYF. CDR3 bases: TGTGCCAGCACCTCAGGCTGGGAGACCCAGTACTTC.

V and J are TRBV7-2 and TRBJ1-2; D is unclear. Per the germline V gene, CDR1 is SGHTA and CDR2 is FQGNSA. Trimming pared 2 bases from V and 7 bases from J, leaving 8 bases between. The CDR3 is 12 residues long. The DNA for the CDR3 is TGTGCCAGCAGCTTATCTTTTTCTGGCTACACCTTC. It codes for CASSLSFSGYTF. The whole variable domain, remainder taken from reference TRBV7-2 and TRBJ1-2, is GAGVSQSPSNKVTEKGKDVELRCDPISGHTALYWYRQSLGQGLEFLIYFQGNSAPDKSGLPSDRFSAERTGGSVSTLTIQRTQQEDSAVYLCASSLSFSGYTFGSGTRLTVV.

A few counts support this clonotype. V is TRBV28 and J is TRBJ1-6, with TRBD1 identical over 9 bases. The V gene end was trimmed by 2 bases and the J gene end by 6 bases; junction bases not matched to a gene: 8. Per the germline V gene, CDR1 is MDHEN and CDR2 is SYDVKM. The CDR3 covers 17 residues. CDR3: CASSLPTGGSSNSPLHF. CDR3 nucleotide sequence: TGTGCCAGCAGTTTACCGACAGGGGGTTCTAGTAATTCACCCCTCCACTTT.

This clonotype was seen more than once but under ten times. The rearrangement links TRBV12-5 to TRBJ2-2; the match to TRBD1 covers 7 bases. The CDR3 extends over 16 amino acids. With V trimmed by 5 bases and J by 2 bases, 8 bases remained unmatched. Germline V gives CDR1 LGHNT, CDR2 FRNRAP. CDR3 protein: CASGPSGTVNTGELFF. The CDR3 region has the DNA TGTGCTAGTGGTCCGTCCGGGACAGTAAACACCGGGGAGCTGTTTTTT.

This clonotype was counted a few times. CDR3 protein: CASSLSPPGGELFF. Written as DNA, the CDR3 is TGTGCCAGCAGTTTATCCCCCCCAGGCGGGGAGCTGTTTTTT. The chain links TRBV12-3 or TRBV12-4 to TRBJ2-2, with D unresolved. V was trimmed by 2 bases and J by 7 bases, leaving 11 bases between them. CDR3 length equals 14 residues.

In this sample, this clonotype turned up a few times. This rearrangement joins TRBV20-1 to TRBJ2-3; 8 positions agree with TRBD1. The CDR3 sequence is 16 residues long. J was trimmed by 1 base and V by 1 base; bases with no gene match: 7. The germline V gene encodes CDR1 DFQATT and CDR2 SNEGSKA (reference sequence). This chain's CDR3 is CSARAWTGMGTDTQYF. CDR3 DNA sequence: TGCAGTGCTAGAGCTTGGACAGGGATGGGCACAGATACGCAGTATTTT.

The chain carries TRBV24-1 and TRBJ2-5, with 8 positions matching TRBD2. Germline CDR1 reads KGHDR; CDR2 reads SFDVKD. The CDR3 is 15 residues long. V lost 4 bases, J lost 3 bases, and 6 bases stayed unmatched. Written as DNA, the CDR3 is TGTGCCACCAGTGACCCCGGACTAGCCGAAGAGACCCAGTACTTC. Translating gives CATSDPGLAEETQYF.

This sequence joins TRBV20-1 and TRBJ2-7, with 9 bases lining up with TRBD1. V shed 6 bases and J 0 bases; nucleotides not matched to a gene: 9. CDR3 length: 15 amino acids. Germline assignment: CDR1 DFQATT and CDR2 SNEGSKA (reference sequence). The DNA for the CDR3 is TGCAGTGCCCGGGACAGGGCTTTCAGCTCCTACGAGCAGTACTTC. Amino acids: CSARDRAFSSYEQYF.

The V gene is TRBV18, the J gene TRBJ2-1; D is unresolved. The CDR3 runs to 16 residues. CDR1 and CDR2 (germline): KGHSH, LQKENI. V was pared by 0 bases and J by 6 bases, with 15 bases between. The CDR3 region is CASSPPGIAGGNEQFF. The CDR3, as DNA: TGTGCCAGCTCACCACCCGGAATAGCCGGTGGCAATGAGCAGTTCTTC.

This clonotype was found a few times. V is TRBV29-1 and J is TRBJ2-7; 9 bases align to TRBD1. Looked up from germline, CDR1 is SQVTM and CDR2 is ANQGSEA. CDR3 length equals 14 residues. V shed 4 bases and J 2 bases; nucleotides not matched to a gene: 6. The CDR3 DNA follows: TGCAGCGTTGGAGACAGGGGGAGGGCCTACGAGCAGTACTTC. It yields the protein CSVGDRGRAYEQYF.

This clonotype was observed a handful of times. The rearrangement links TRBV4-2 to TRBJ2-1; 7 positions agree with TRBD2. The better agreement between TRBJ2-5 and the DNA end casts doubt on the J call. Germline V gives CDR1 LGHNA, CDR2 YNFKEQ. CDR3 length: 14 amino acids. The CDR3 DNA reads TGTGCCAGCAGCCAGGGGGGGGAGGATGAGACCCAGTACTTC. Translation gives CASSQGGEDETQYF.

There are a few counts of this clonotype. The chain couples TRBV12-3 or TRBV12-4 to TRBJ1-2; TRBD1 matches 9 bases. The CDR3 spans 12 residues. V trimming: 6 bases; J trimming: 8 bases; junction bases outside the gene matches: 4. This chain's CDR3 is CASRQGASGYTF. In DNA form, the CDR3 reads TGTGCCAGCAGACAGGGGGCCAGCGGCTACACCTTC.

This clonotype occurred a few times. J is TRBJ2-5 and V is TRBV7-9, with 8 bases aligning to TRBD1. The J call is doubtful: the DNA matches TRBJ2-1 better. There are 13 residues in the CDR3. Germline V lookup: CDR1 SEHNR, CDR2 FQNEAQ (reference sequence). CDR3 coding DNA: TGTGCCAGCAGCTCGCAGGACAGGGTTGAGCAGTTCTTC. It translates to CASSSQDRVEQFF.

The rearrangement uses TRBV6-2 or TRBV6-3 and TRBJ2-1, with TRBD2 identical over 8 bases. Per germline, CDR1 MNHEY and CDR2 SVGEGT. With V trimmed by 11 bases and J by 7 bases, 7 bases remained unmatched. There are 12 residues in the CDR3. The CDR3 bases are TGTGCCGCGGGGGGACTATATAATGAGCAGTTCTTC. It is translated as CAAGGLYNEQFF.

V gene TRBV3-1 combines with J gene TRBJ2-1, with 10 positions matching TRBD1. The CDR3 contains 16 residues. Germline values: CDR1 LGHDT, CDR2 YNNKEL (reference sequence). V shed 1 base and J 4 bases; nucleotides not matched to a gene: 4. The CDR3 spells CASSQGRTGGYNEQFF. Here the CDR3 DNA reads TGTGCCAGCAGCCAAGGGAGGACAGGGGGATACAATGAGCAGTTCTTC.

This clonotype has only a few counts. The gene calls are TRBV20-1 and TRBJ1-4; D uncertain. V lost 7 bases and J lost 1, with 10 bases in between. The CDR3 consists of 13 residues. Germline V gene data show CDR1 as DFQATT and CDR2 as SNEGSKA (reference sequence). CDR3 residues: CSVDGRTNEKLFF. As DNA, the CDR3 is TGCAGTGTCGATGGCAGAACTAATGAAAAACTGTTTTTT.

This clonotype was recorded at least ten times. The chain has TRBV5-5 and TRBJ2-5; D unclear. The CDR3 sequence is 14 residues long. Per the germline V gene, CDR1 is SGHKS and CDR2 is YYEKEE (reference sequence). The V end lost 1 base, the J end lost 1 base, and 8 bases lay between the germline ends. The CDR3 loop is CASSLRQPQETQYF. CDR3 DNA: TGTGCCAGCAGCTTGAGACAACCCCAAGAGACCCAGTACTTC.

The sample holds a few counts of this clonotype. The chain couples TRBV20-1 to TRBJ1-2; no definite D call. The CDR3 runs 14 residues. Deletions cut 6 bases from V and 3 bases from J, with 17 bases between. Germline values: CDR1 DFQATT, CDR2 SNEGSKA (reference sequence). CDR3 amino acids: CSARGLGHDYGYTF. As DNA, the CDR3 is TGCAGTGCCCGCGGCTTAGGCCACGACTATGGCTACACCTTC.

As DNA, the CDR3 is TGCGCCAGCAGCCAACCTGACGCACCCGGTACGCAGTATTTT. Protein sequence: CASSQPDAPGTQYF. This rearrangement joins TRBV4-1 to TRBJ2-3; D is unresolved. Germline V gives CDR1 MGHRA, CDR2 YSYEKL. This CDR3 has 14 residues. V was pared by 2 bases and J by 8 bases, with 14 bases between.

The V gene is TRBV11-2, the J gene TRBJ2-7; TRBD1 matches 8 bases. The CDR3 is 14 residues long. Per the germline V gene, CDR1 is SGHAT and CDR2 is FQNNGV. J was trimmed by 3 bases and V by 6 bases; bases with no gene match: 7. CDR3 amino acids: CASSRTGSGYEQYF. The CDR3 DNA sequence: TGTGCCAGCAGTCGGACAGGGTCAGGCTACGAGCAGTACTTC. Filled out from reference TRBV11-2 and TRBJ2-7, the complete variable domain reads EAGVAQSPRYKIIEKRQSVAFWCNPISGHATLYWYQQILGQGPKLLIQFQNNGVVDDSQLPKDRFSAERLKGVDSTLKIQPAKLEDSAVYLCASSRTGSGYEQYFGPGTRLTVT.

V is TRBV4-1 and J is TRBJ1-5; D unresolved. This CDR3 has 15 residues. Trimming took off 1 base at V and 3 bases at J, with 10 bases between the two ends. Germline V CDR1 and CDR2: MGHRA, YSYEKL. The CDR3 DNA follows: TGCGCCAGCAGCCAAGTCAGTCGTGACAATCAGCCCCAGCATTTT. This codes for CASSQVSRDNQPQHF.

CDR3 protein: CASSPLGANPGELFF. In DNA form, the CDR3 reads TGCGCCAGCAGCCCGCTGGGCGCGAATCCCGGGGAGCTGTTTTTT. The genes are TRBV5-1 and TRBJ2-2; D is unclear. Germline V lookup: CDR1 SGHRS, CDR2 YFSETQ. V dropped 4 bases and J dropped 6 bases, with 16 bases sitting between them. This CDR3 comprises 15 residues.

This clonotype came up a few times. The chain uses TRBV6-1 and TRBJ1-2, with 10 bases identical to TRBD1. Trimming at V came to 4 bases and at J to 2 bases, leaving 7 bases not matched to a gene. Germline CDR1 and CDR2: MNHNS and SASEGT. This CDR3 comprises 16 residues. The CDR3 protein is CASSVSGTGDNYGYTF. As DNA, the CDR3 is TGTGCCAGCAGTGTATCCGGGACAGGGGACAACTATGGCTACACCTTC.

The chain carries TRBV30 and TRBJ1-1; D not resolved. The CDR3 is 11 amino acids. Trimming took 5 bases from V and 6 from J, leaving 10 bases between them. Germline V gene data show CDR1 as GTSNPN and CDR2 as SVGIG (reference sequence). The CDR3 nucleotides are TGTGCCTGGGCCGAGAGGGCTGAAGCTTTCTTT. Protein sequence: CAWAERAEAFF.